The 3 T cell receptor beta chains listed next were all sequenced from one sample in a study of PD-1 blockade in classical Hodgkin lymphoma. The repertoire was sequenced with immunoSEQ multiplex PCR; TCRdb's copy has only in-frame clones and lacks some. The sample includes some 84,000 clones, approximately 91% of them seen just once. Every patient experienced relapse after autologous stem cell transplantation, and brentuximab vedotin exposure varied. Source: peripheral blood mononuclear cells (PBMCs), taken before the second cycle of nivolumab. The source is a human donor with classical Hodgkin lymphoma.

This clone showed up just once. The chain joins TRBV10-2 to TRBJ1-1; 7 positions match TRBD1. The CDR3 is 13 amino acids. CDR1 WSHSY and CDR2 SAAADI come from the germline V gene. The V and J ends lost 2 bases and 11 bases, in that order; junction bases with no gene match: 8. Here the CDR3 DNA reads TGCGCCAGCAGTGAGATACAGGGGCCGGGGGCTTTCTTT. It specifies CASSEIQGPGAFF.

The chain recombines TRBV5-4 with TRBJ2-7; D is perhaps TRBD2 (6 bases). The V end lost 4 bases, the J end lost 7 bases, and 21 bases lay between the germline ends. The CDR3 runs 15 residues. Germline V gives CDR1 SGHNT, CDR2 YYREEE (reference sequence). The DNA for the CDR3 is TGTGCCAGCAGCCCCGGGCGGGGTGGGGCTGAAGAGCAGTACTTC. It yields the protein CASSPGRGGAEEQYF.

This chain uses TRBV2 with TRBJ1-2; 10 bases map to TRBD1. Germline V gives CDR1 SNHLY, CDR2 FYNNEI. CDR3 length equals 12 residues. J gave up 8 bases and V 10 bases, and 7 bases lay outside the gene matches. This CDR3 is CATPGQGSGYTF. For the CDR3, the DNA is TGTGCCACCCCGGGACAGGGGTCCGGCTACACCTTC.